Presented here are 30 T cell receptor beta chains from one specimen sequenced in a study of CD8 T cells in Susac syndrome. Random hexamers primed reverse transcription of 0.5 to 1 ug RNA. TCRdb itself ran the immunoSEQ multiplex PCR reads through MiXCR, one entry per CDR3 protein. The repertoire holds 100,000 or so distinct CDR3 sequences, with 92% as singletons. Sample: CD4+ T cells from PBMCs. All receptors derive from a human donor in good health.

A single count supports this clonotype. V and J are TRBV28 and TRBJ2-3, with a possible D match to TRBD2 (6 bases). Germline CDR1 reads MDHEN; CDR2 reads SYDVKM. The CDR3 has 15 residues. V was shortened by 3 bases and J by 3 bases, with 13 bases between the two germline ends. The chain's CDR3 is CASSFQEGITDTQYF. The CDR3 nucleotides read TGTGCCAGCAGTTTTCAGGAGGGGATAACAGATACGCAGTATTTT.

V and J are TRBV27 and TRBJ2-2; D call uncertain. The CDR3 is 15 amino acids. Germline V lookup: CDR1 MNHEY, CDR2 SMNVEV (reference sequence). The ends were cut back, 3 bases at V and 5 bases at J, with 13 bases in the middle. CDR3: CASSFSSPWTGELFF. The CDR3, as DNA: TGTGCCAGCAGTTTTAGTTCTCCGTGGACCGGGGAGCTGTTTTTT.

V is TRBV2 and J is TRBJ1-1, with D unresolved. Trimming stripped 6 bases from V and 7 bases from J, with 12 bases between. The CDR3 runs 12 residues. The germline CDR1 and CDR2 sequences are SNHLY and FYNNEI. CDR3 DNA: TGTGCCAGCAGCGATGACGGTGATGAAGCTTTCTTT. It encodes CASSDDGDEAFF.

The chain couples TRBV7-8 to TRBJ1-2; 9 bases map to TRBD1. The germline V gene encodes CDR1 SGHVS and CDR2 FQNEAQ. The CDR3 has 16 amino acids. Trimming at V came to 1 base and at J to 5 bases, leaving 8 bases not matched to a gene. CDR3 sequence reads: CASSLVGGQGVYGYTF. The DNA of the CDR3 is TGTGCCAGCAGCTTAGTAGGGGGACAGGGCGTATATGGCTACACCTTC. The variable domain in full, completed from reference TRBV7-8 and TRBJ1-2, reads GAGVSQSPRYKVAKRGQDVALRCDPISGHVSLFWYQQALGQGPEFLTYFQNEAQLDKSGLPSDRFFAERPEGSVSTLKIQRTQQEDSAVYLCASSLVGGQGVYGYTFGSGTRLTVV.

J is TRBJ1-2 and V is TRBV12-3 or TRBV12-4, with D tentatively TRBD1 (5 bases). The CDR3 loop spans 13 amino acids. Trimming pared 10 bases from V and 2 bases from J, leaving 14 bases between. The CDR3 DNA reads as TGTGCCACCGTACGGGGCAAAAACTATGGCTACACCTTC. Encoded protein: CATVRGKNYGYTF.

Here the CDR3 DNA reads TGCAGTGCTCCGATAACCGGGGATTCACCCCTCCACTTT. Residues: CSAPITGDSPLHF. The V call is TRBV20-1, the J call TRBJ1-6, with D unresolved. Between the trimmed V and J ends, which lost 5 bases and 8 bases, there was a span of 13 bases. Germline CDR1 DFQATT, CDR2 SNEGSKA (reference sequence). The CDR3 sequence is 13 residues long.

The chain carries TRBV29-1 and TRBJ1-5, with a tentative D call TRBD1 (6 bases). Per the germline V gene, CDR1 is SQVTM and CDR2 is ANQGSEA. The CDR3 sequence is 18 residues long. Trimming removed 4 bases from V and 6 bases from J, with 28 bases in between. The CDR3, as DNA: TGCAGCGTTGTCCCGAGCAGGGAAGGGGGGGCTTTTTGTCAGCCCCAGCATTTT. It encodes CSVVPSREGGAFCQPQHF.

The gene calls are TRBV2 and TRBJ2-7; 8 bases are a match to TRBD1. CDR1 is SNHLY and CDR2 is FYNNEI in the germline V gene. V lost 6 bases and J lost 3; bases outside the gene matches: 7. The CDR3 length is 14 residues. The CDR3, as DNA: TGTGCCAGCAGGGGGGACAGGTTTAACTACGAGCAGTACTTC. Amino acids: CASRGDRFNYEQYF.

The chain carries TRBV5-4 and TRBJ1-2; the D gene is possibly TRBD1 (5 bases). The V end lost 4 bases, the J end lost 0 bases, and 16 bases lay between the germline ends. The CDR3 covers 16 residues. CDR1 is SGHNT, CDR2 YYREEE, per germline (reference sequence). Here the CDR3 DNA reads TGTGCCAGCAGCCCCCGGGACGGCAGAGCTAACTATGGCTACACCTTC. Amino acid sequence: CASSPRDGRANYGYTF. The complete variable domain, with remaining parts taken from reference TRBV5-4 and TRBJ1-2, reads ETGVTQSPTHLIKTRGQQVTLRCSSQSGHNTVSWYQQALGQGPQFIFQYYREEENGRGNFPPRFSGLQFPNYSSELNVNALELDDSALYLCASSPRDGRANYGYTFGSGTRLTVV.

The rearrangement links TRBV19 to TRBJ1-5, with TRBD1 matching over 9 bases. The germline CDR1 and CDR2 sequences are LNHDA and SQIVND (reference sequence). The CDR3 has 14 residues. With V trimmed by 7 bases and J by 4 bases, 5 bases remained unmatched. The DNA of the CDR3 is TGTGCCAGTAATCTGGGACAGGGAAATCAGCCCCAGCATTTT. Its translation is CASNLGQGNQPQHF.

V is TRBV4-3 and J is TRBJ2-1; 13 positions agree with TRBD2. The V gene's germline CDR1 is LGHNA and CDR2 YSLEER. There are 16 residues in the CDR3. Trimming cost V 3 bases and J 3 bases; bases outside gene matches: 2. CDR3 in amino acids: CASSHWTSGSYNEQFF. CDR3 nucleotide sequence: TGCGCCAGCAGCCACTGGACTAGCGGGAGCTACAATGAGCAGTTCTTC.

The chain couples TRBV5-1 to TRBJ1-1; 7 bases are shared with TRBD1. Trimming removed 1 base from V and 3 bases from J; junction bases left unmatched: 3. Germline CDR1 and CDR2: SGHRS and YFSETQ. CDR3 length equals 14 residues. CDR3 sequence: CASSLTGADTEAFF. CDR3 DNA sequence: TGCGCCAGCAGCTTGACAGGGGCTGACACTGAAGCTTTCTTT.

V usage is TRBV28 and J usage is TRBJ1-2; D might be TRBD1 (5 bases). The V and J ends lost 5 bases and 8 bases respectively, with 15 bases between them. The CDR3 has 13 residues. Germline CDR1 and CDR2: MDHEN and SYDVKM. The CDR3 sequence is CASSPFRGVGYTF. For the CDR3, the DNA is TGTGCCAGCAGTCCATTCCGAGGGGTCGGCTACACCTTC.

The gene calls are TRBV6-5 and TRBJ1-3, with 7 nucleotides matching TRBD1. V was clipped by 4 bases and J by 4 bases; unmatched bases: 10. The CDR3 has 16 amino acids. Germline-derived CDR1 and CDR2 are MNHEY and SVGAGI. The CDR3 DNA follows: TGTGCCAGCAGTTCTAGGGACAGAGCAGGAGGAAACACCATATATTTT. This encodes CASSSRDRAGGNTIYF.

This chain uses TRBV3-1 with TRBJ1-1; D not resolved. V gave up 4 bases and J gave up 6 bases, with 12 bases separating them. The V gene's germline CDR1 is LGHDT and CDR2 YNNKEL (reference sequence). The CDR3 covers 13 residues. The CDR3: CASSPLRVAEAFF. The CDR3 nucleotides are TGTGCCAGCAGCCCGTTGCGGGTTGCTGAAGCTTTCTTT. The full variable domain, in which reference TRBV3-1 and TRBJ1-1 provide the parts outside the CDR3, is DTAVSQTPKYLVTQMGNDKSIKCEQNLGHDTMYWYKQDSKKFLKIMFSYNNKELIINETVPNRFSPKSPDKAHLNLHINSLELGDSAVYFCASSPLRVAEAFFGQGTRLTVV.

V gene TRBV30 combines with J gene TRBJ1-2; D is undetermined. V was trimmed by 3 bases and J by 7 bases, leaving 15 bases between them. Germline V lookup: CDR1 GTSNPN, CDR2 SVGIG (reference sequence). This CDR3 region has 13 residues. CDR3 sequence: CAWREGGIGGYTF. CDR3 sequence (DNA): TGTGCCTGGAGGGAAGGAGGGATCGGTGGCTACACCTTC.

The chain employs TRBV19 and TRBJ1-4; no clear D. Trimming removed 5 bases from V and 8 bases from J, with 18 bases in between. CDR3 length: 15 amino acids. Per the germline V gene, CDR1 is LNHDA and CDR2 is SQIVND (reference sequence). The DNA for the CDR3 is TGTGCCAGTAGTCTGGAGACGCGGCGGCACGAAAAACTGTTTTTT. Protein product: CASSLETRRHEKLFF. Full variable domain (remainder filled in from reference TRBV19 and TRBJ1-4): DGGITQSPKYLFRKEGQNVTLSCEQNLNHDAMYWYRQDPGQGLRLIYYSQIVNDFQKGDIAEGYSVSREKKESFPLTVTSAQKNPTAFYLCASSLETRRHEKLFFGSGTQLSVL.

The J gene is TRBJ2-3, the V gene TRBV29-1, with TRBD2 as a possible D gene (5 bases). CDR3 length: 12 amino acids. The V end lost 3 bases, the J end lost 3 bases, and 7 bases lay between the germline ends. Germline CDR1 reads SQVTM; CDR2 reads ANQGSEA. The CDR3 is CSVDPGTDTQYF. The CDR3 DNA sequence: TGCAGCGTTGATCCGGGGACAGATACGCAGTATTTT.

This sequence joins TRBV7-2 and TRBJ2-1, with D perhaps given as TRBD1 or TRBD2 (5 bases each). CDR1 is SGHTA and CDR2 is FQGNSA in the germline V gene. The V and J ends lost 4 bases and 5 bases respectively, with 12 bases between them. CDR3 length: 14 residues. CDR3 residues: CASSWTGTDNEQFF. CDR3 in DNA: TGTGCCAGCAGCTGGACCGGGACGGACAATGAGCAGTTCTTC.

The rearrangement joins TRBV27 to TRBJ2-1, with D perhaps matching TRBD1 (5 bases). The CDR3 contains 16 residues. The germline V gene encodes CDR1 MNHEY and CDR2 SMNVEV (reference sequence). The ends were cut back, 1 base at V and 2 bases at J, with 12 bases in the middle. The CDR3 DNA follows: TGTGCCAGCAGTTTATTCTCGACAGAGCCCTACAATGAGCAGTTCTTC. Amino acid sequence: CASSLFSTEPYNEQFF.

This clonotype was observed a single time. V and J are TRBV7-9 and TRBJ2-5; 8 nucleotides line up with TRBD1. The CDR3 contains 15 residues. The germline V gene has CDR1 SEHNR and CDR2 FQNEAQ (reference sequence). J gave up 5 bases and V 5 bases, and 10 bases lay outside the gene matches. The CDR3 reads CASSHRQGTNETQYF. The CDR3 DNA follows: TGTGCCAGCAGCCACCGACAGGGGACGAACGAGACCCAGTACTTC.

This clonotype has just one count. The CDR3 sequence: CSARALNTEAFF. The CDR3 region has the DNA TGCAGTGCCCGGGCCTTGAACACTGAAGCTTTCTTT. This chain links TRBV20-1 with TRBJ1-1; D is ambiguous. The CDR3 totals 12 residues. Germline V gene sequence: CDR1 DFQATT, CDR2 SNEGSKA (reference sequence). V lost 6 bases and J lost 0, with 8 bases in between.

The chain links TRBV20-1 to TRBJ2-2, with D perhaps TRBD1 (6 bases). The V end was cut by 1 base, the J end by 3 bases, with 15 bases between. Germline loops: CDR1 DFQATT, CDR2 SNEGSKA (reference sequence). The CDR3 covers 16 residues. The CDR3 DNA sequence: TGCAGTGCTAGAGCCACAGGGTGGCGAGACACCGGGGAGCTGTTTTTT. Its translation is CSARATGWRDTGELFF.

The genes are TRBV2 and TRBJ1-5, with 9 positions matching TRBD1. Germline V CDR1 and CDR2: SNHLY, FYNNEI. This CDR3 is built from 15 residues. The J segment lost 3 bases and the V segment lost 6 bases, leaving 6 bases of the junction unmatched. The CDR3 spells CASRKTGGSNQPQHF. The CDR3 nucleotides read TGTGCCAGCAGAAAAACAGGGGGCTCCAATCAGCCCCAGCATTTT. Filled out from reference TRBV2 and TRBJ1-5, the complete variable domain reads EPEVTQTPSHQVTQMGQEVILRCVPISNHLYFYWYRQILGQKVEFLVSFYNNEISEKSEIFDDQFSVERPDGSNFTLKIRSTKLEDSAMYFCASRKTGGSNQPQHFGDGTRLSIL.

CDR3 nucleotide sequence: TGTGCCAGCAGCCAGGAGTTTAATTCACCCCTCCACTTT. Its protein is CASSQEFNSPLHF. V usage is TRBV7-3 and J usage is TRBJ1-6; D gene unclear. V was pared by 5 bases and J by 6 bases, with 8 bases between. Per the germline V gene, CDR1 is SGHTA and CDR2 is FQGTGA. The CDR3 runs to 13 residues.

The CDR3 loop is CASSQRLAGQETQYF. The CDR3, as DNA: TGTGCCAGCAGCCAGAGACTAGCGGGACAAGAGACCCAGTACTTC. The J gene is TRBJ2-5, the V gene TRBV7-2, with 11 bases aligning to TRBD2. Germline lookup yields CDR1 SGHTA and CDR2 FQGNSA. The V segment lost 5 bases and the J segment 2 bases; nucleotides outside the gene matches: 4. The CDR3 loop spans 15 amino acids.

The gene calls are TRBV13 and TRBJ2-3; a possible D gene is TRBD2 (6 bases). The V end was cut by 4 bases, the J end by 3 bases, with 23 bases between. Germline V lookup: CDR1 PRHDT, CDR2 FYEKMQ (reference sequence). This CDR3 has 18 residues. The CDR3 spells CASSSILDGGERTDTQYF. CDR3 in DNA: TGTGCCAGCAGCTCTATACTAGATGGCGGGGAAAGGACAGATACGCAGTATTTT.

The chain has TRBV25-1 and TRBJ1-4; 9 nucleotides line up with TRBD1. V was clipped by 4 bases and J by 4 bases; unmatched bases: 4. CDR3 length: 15 amino acids. Germline CDR1 MGHDK, CDR2 SYGVNS. The CDR3 here is CASSGGQGINEKLFF. Here the CDR3 DNA reads TGTGCCAGCAGTGGAGGACAGGGGATTAATGAAAAACTGTTTTTT.

V gene TRBV6-6 combines with J gene TRBJ2-2; possible D gene TRBD2, 5 bases. Trimming removed 5 bases from V and 6 bases from J, with 13 bases in between. Germline loops: CDR1 MNHNY, CDR2 SVGAGI (reference sequence). The CDR3 has 14 amino acids. CDR3 nucleotide sequence: TGTGCCAGCAGTCCGCCCACGCGGGCCGGGGAGCTGTTTTTT. Translated, it gives CASSPPTRAGELFF.

The rearrangement links TRBV5-1 to TRBJ2-5, with D possibly being TRBD1 (5 bases). V was cut by 2 bases and J by 4 bases, with 15 bases left in between. Germline-derived CDR1 and CDR2 are SGHRS and YFSETQ. This CDR3 is built from 15 residues. The CDR3 DNA is TGCGCCAGCAGCTTTAATCCGGACAAACGAGAGACCCAGTACTTC. Protein sequence: CASSFNPDKRETQYF.